This T cell receptor (beta chain) emerged from a study of chemoradiotherapy in HPV16-positive cancers. Study details: Candidate HPV-specific T-cell clones and common TCR motifs came from functional assays in a couple of HPV16-positive patients. General observations from the study: HPV-specific T cells were functionally defined from only a couple of HPV16-positive patients. For HPV16-positive patients, expanding HPV-responsive T cells associated with longer recurrence-free survival.

Repeated repertoire sampling spanned the course of chemoradiotherapy. Note on this clone: The antigen remains undetermined.

The CDR3 spans 16 residues. The V segment lost 5 bases and the J segment 7 bases; nucleotides outside the gene matches: 10. Germline CDR1 reads SGHNT; CDR2 reads YENEEA. TCRdb keeps only in-frame clones here, not all; method: immunoSEQ multiplex PCR. The table has fewer than 25,000 clones, around two thirds seen once. The chain combines TRBV11-3 with TRBJ2-1; 11 positions match TRBD2. The specimen was taken from a patient who underwent chemoradiotherapy. The sequence derives from a human donor with HPV-associated anogenital cancer. The CDR3 nucleotides read TGTGCCAGCAGCAAAGGCGTTAGCGGGGGGGGAAATGAGCAGTTCTTC. Protein product: CASSKGVSGGGNEQFF.